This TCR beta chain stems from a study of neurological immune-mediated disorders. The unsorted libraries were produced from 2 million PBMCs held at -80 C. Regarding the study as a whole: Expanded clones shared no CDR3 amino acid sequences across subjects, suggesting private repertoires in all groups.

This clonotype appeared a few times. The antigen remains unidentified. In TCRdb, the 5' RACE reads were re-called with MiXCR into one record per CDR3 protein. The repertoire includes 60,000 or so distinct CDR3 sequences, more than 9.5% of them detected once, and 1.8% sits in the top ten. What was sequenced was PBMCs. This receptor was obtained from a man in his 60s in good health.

This CDR3 reads CSAPPDGYNEKLFF. The CDR3 DNA reads as TGCAGTGCTCCACCGGACGGGTATAATGAAAAACTGTTTTTT. The chain recombines TRBV20-1 with TRBJ1-4; D unclear. Trimming left V 5 bases short and J 4 bases short, with 14 bases between. Germline CDR1 DFQATT, CDR2 SNEGSKA (reference sequence). The CDR3 extends over 14 amino acids.